This is a list of T cell receptor beta chains from one sample in a study of blood T cell repertoires in COVID-19. Profiled with immunoSEQ multiplex PCR; TCRdb holds only in-frame clones, not every one. In the table there are some 300,000 clones, 85% to 90% of which are singletons. The source material was peripheral blood. The receptors come from a woman in her fifties or sixties with COVID-19, enrolled during active disease. CDR3s include the opening cysteine and the closing phenylalanine or tryptophan. Each record gives: J gene, clone size, D gene, V gene, CDR3 DNA, CDR3 protein. A D gene is named only where the DNA matches it firmly. Not all rows give a size; the values are once, few, many and, for expanded clones, a class.

j_gene: TRBJ2-3
abundance: .
d_gene: TRBD2
v_gene: TRBV27
CDR3nt: TGTGCCAGCACCCCACTGAGGGCCCCGGGACTACAGGATACGCAGTATTTT
CDR3aa: CASTPLRAPGLQDTQYF

j_gene: TRBJ2-7
abundance: once
d_gene: TRBD1
v_gene: TRBV12-5
CDR3nt: TGTGCTAGTGGAATACAGGGGGCATCCTACGAGCAGTACTTC
CDR3aa: CASGIQGASYEQYF

j_gene: TRBJ2-3
abundance: .
d_gene: TRBD1
v_gene: TRBV5-1
CDR3nt: TGCGCCAGCAGCTTGGCCGGACAGGGGGGCACAGATACGCAGTATTTT
CDR3aa: CASSLAGQGGTDTQYF

j_gene: TRBJ2-1
abundance: .
d_gene: TRBD1
v_gene: TRBV7-8
CDR3nt: TGTGCCAGCAGCACACGAGGGGGCAGGTACAATGAGCAGTTCTTC
CDR3aa: CASSTRGGRYNEQFF

j_gene: TRBJ1-4
abundance: .
d_gene: .
v_gene: TRBV29-1
CDR3nt: TGCAGCGTTGAAGGGGGCGAAGCTAATGAAAAACTGTTTTTT
CDR3aa: CSVEGGEANEKLFF

j_gene: TRBJ1-2
abundance: .
d_gene: TRBD1
v_gene: TRBV3-1/TRBV3-2
CDR3nt: TGTGCCAGCAGCCTCCTAGACAGGGGATATAATGGCTACACCTTC
CDR3aa: CASSLLDRGYNGYTF

j_gene: TRBJ2-7
abundance: once
d_gene: TRBD1
v_gene: TRBV30
CDR3nt: TGTGCCTGGAGTAAGGGACAGGACTACGAGCAGTACTTC
CDR3aa: CAWSKGQDYEQYF

j_gene: TRBJ1-2
abundance: .
d_gene: .
v_gene: TRBV12-3/TRBV12-4
CDR3nt: TGTGCCACCAGGAGGGCGCAGAACTATGGCTACACCTTC
CDR3aa: CATRRAQNYGYTF

j_gene: TRBJ1-1
abundance: .
d_gene: .
v_gene: TRBV2
CDR3nt: TGTGCCAGCACCCCCCTTTCCGGGGGGCGCGGAGCTTTCTTT
CDR3aa: CASTPLSGGRGAFF

j_gene: TRBJ1-4
abundance: .
d_gene: TRBD1
v_gene: TRBV7-9
CDR3nt: TGTGCCAGCAGCCCCACCGGGACAGGAAATGAAAAACTGTTTTTT
CDR3aa: CASSPTGTGNEKLFF

j_gene: TRBJ2-2
abundance: .
d_gene: .
v_gene: TRBV18
CDR3nt: TGTGCCAGCTCACCACTCCGGACACCTAACACCGGGGAGCTGTTTTTT
CDR3aa: CASSPLRTPNTGELFF

j_gene: TRBJ2-4
abundance: .
d_gene: TRBD2
v_gene: TRBV27
CDR3nt: TGTGCCAGCAGCACCCAGCGGGATCAAAACATTCAGTACTTC
CDR3aa: CASSTQRDQNIQYF

j_gene: TRBJ2-7
abundance: .
d_gene: TRBD1
v_gene: TRBV6-5
CDR3nt: TGTGCCAGCAGTTACTCTTCCGGGACAGGGGGCTACGAGCAGTACTTC
CDR3aa: CASSYSSGTGGYEQYF

j_gene: TRBJ2-3
abundance: .
d_gene: .
v_gene: TRBV5-6
CDR3nt: TGTGCCAGCAGCCCCCGTCTCGTCGTCGGTGCCAGCACAGATACGCAGTATTTT
CDR3aa: CASSPRLVVGASTDTQYF

j_gene: TRBJ2-2
abundance: .
d_gene: .
v_gene: TRBV4-1
CDR3nt: TGCGCCAGCAGCCAAGATACGAGAGATTCCGGGGAGCTGTTTTTT
CDR3aa: CASSQDTRDSGELFF

j_gene: TRBJ1-5
abundance: .
d_gene: TRBD1
v_gene: TRBV28
CDR3nt: TGTGTCAGCAGTTTGGGACAGGGGGTTCGAAATCAGCCCCAGCATTTT
CDR3aa: CVSSLGQGVRNQPQHF

j_gene: TRBJ2-1
abundance: .
d_gene: TRBD2
v_gene: TRBV3-1/TRBV3-2
CDR3nt: TGTGCCAGCAGCCAGGGGGGGAGAATCGAGCAGTTCTTC
CDR3aa: CASSQGGRIEQFF

j_gene: TRBJ1-1
abundance: .
d_gene: .
v_gene: TRBV11-2
CDR3nt: TGTGCCAGCAGCTTTTTCGGGATCGGTTACATGAACACTGAAGCTTTCTTT
CDR3aa: CASSFFGIGYMNTEAFF

j_gene: TRBJ2-7
abundance: .
d_gene: TRBD1
v_gene: TRBV4-2
CDR3nt: TGTGCCAGCAGCCAAGAATTACACCCGGGACAGGCCGCCTACGAGCAGTACTTC
CDR3aa: CASSQELHPGQAAYEQYF

j_gene: TRBJ2-7
abundance: .
d_gene: TRBD2
v_gene: TRBV19
CDR3nt: TGTGCCAGTAGTTACGGACTAGCTGCAGTCTACGAGCAGTACTTC
CDR3aa: CASSYGLAAVYEQYF

j_gene: TRBJ1-6
abundance: once
d_gene: TRBD1
v_gene: TRBV2
CDR3nt: TGTGCCAGCAGCCCGGGACAGGGCTATAATTCACCCCTCCACTTT
CDR3aa: CASSPGQGYNSPLHF

j_gene: TRBJ1-1
abundance: .
d_gene: .
v_gene: TRBV30
CDR3nt: TGTGCCTGGGGGAGTGAGAACACTGAAGCTTTCTTT
CDR3aa: CAWGSENTEAFF

j_gene: TRBJ1-6
abundance: .
d_gene: .
v_gene: TRBV12-3/TRBV12-4
CDR3nt: TGTGCCAGCAGTTCCGAGACGGGATCACCCCTCCACTTT
CDR3aa: CASSSETGSPLHF

j_gene: TRBJ2-5
abundance: .
d_gene: TRBD2
v_gene: TRBV7-9
CDR3nt: TGTGCCAGCAGCTTAGAGGGGCTAGCGGGAGAGACCCAGTACTTC
CDR3aa: CASSLEGLAGETQYF

j_gene: TRBJ2-1
abundance: .
d_gene: TRBD1
v_gene: TRBV18
CDR3nt: TGTGCCAGCTCACCAAGGGTCCAGGGGGCCGATGAGCAGTTCTTC
CDR3aa: CASSPRVQGADEQFF

j_gene: TRBJ2-3
abundance: .
d_gene: TRBD2
v_gene: TRBV3-1/TRBV3-2
CDR3nt: TGTGCCAGCAGCCTGAAGCGGGGGAGCACAGATACGCAGTATTTT
CDR3aa: CASSLKRGSTDTQYF

j_gene: TRBJ1-3
abundance: .
d_gene: .
v_gene: TRBV27
CDR3nt: TGTGCCAGCAGTGTACTCCCGGGGAGTGGAAACACCATATATTTT
CDR3aa: CASSVLPGSGNTIYF

j_gene: TRBJ1-5
abundance: .
d_gene: .
v_gene: TRBV18
CDR3nt: TGTGCCAGCTCACCTAGAGGACAGTTCAATCAGCCCCAGCATTTT
CDR3aa: CASSPRGQFNQPQHF

j_gene: TRBJ2-2
abundance: .
d_gene: TRBD1
v_gene: TRBV24-1
CDR3nt: TGTGCCACCAGTGCTCAACAGGGGGTAGGGGAGCTGTTTTTT
CDR3aa: CATSAQQGVGELFF

j_gene: TRBJ2-7
abundance: once
d_gene: .
v_gene: TRBV19
CDR3nt: TGTGCCAGTAGTTCCCCTGCAGGGTACCCCTACGAGCAGTACTTC
CDR3aa: CASSSPAGYPYEQYF

j_gene: TRBJ1-4
abundance: .
d_gene: .
v_gene: TRBV6-5
CDR3nt: TGTGCCAGCAGGTCTTCACAGCTCACTAATGAAAAACTGTTTTTT
CDR3aa: CASRSSQLTNEKLFF

j_gene: TRBJ1-2
abundance: .
d_gene: TRBD1
v_gene: TRBV6-5
CDR3nt: TGTGCCAGCAGTTTCGACAGGGTCAAGACCTTC
CDR3aa: CASSFDRVKTF

j_gene: TRBJ1-3
abundance: .
d_gene: TRBD1
v_gene: TRBV6-5
CDR3nt: TGTGCCAGCAAAACAGGGGCCTCTGGAAACACCATATATTTT
CDR3aa: CASKTGASGNTIYF

j_gene: TRBJ2-3
abundance: .
d_gene: .
v_gene: TRBV15
CDR3nt: TGTGCCACCAGCAGAGGACAGACCACAGATACGCAGTATTTT
CDR3aa: CATSRGQTTDTQYF

j_gene: TRBJ1-1
abundance: .
d_gene: .
v_gene: TRBV6-5
CDR3nt: TGTGCCAGCAGCCAATTTGGAGTCGCCACTGAAGCTTTCTTT
CDR3aa: CASSQFGVATEAFF

j_gene: TRBJ1-4
abundance: .
d_gene: TRBD1
v_gene: TRBV19
CDR3nt: TGTGCCAGTAGTATCCCCGGGACAGGGAATGAAAAACTGTTTTTT
CDR3aa: CASSIPGTGNEKLFF

j_gene: TRBJ1-5
abundance: .
d_gene: .
v_gene: TRBV6-1
CDR3nt: TGTGCCAGCAGTGAACTCGGGGATAGCAATCAGCCCCAGCATTTT
CDR3aa: CASSELGDSNQPQHF

j_gene: TRBJ1-3
abundance: .
d_gene: .
v_gene: TRBV2
CDR3nt: TGTGCCAGCAGTGAACTGGAGGGTGCTGGAAACACCATATATTTT
CDR3aa: CASSELEGAGNTIYF

j_gene: TRBJ1-1
abundance: .
d_gene: .
v_gene: TRBV7-2
CDR3nt: TGTGCCAGCAGCCAACAGGGATCGAAGACTGAAGCTTTCTTT
CDR3aa: CASSQQGSKTEAFF

j_gene: TRBJ1-4
abundance: .
d_gene: .
v_gene: TRBV5-1
CDR3nt: TGCGCCAGCAGCTCCCCCCCGACCGGGGATGAAAAACTGTTTTTT
CDR3aa: CASSSPPTGDEKLFF

j_gene: TRBJ2-1
abundance: .
d_gene: .
v_gene: TRBV19
CDR3nt: TGTGCCAGTAGTATCCTGACTCCCCGCAATGAGCAGTTCTTC
CDR3aa: CASSILTPRNEQFF

j_gene: TRBJ2-5
abundance: .
d_gene: TRBD2
v_gene: TRBV5-4
CDR3nt: TGTGCCAGCAGCTTGGCTAGCGGGAGGACAGAGACCCAGTACTTC
CDR3aa: CASSLASGRTETQYF

j_gene: TRBJ2-2
abundance: .
d_gene: TRBD1
v_gene: TRBV11-3
CDR3nt: TGTGCCAGCAGCATAAGCCCAGGGGGTGCGTACACCGGGGAGCTGTTTTTT
CDR3aa: CASSISPGGAYTGELFF

j_gene: TRBJ1-2
abundance: .
d_gene: .
v_gene: TRBV29-1
CDR3nt: TGCAGCGTTGACCCTCAGGCGTCGGGGGGTGGTGGCTACACCTTC
CDR3aa: CSVDPQASGGGGYTF

j_gene: TRBJ2-5
abundance: .
d_gene: TRBD2
v_gene: TRBV5-6
CDR3nt: TGTGCCAGCAGCTGGGGACTAGCAGGCCAAGAGACCCAGTACTTC
CDR3aa: CASSWGLAGQETQYF

j_gene: TRBJ1-5
abundance: .
d_gene: .
v_gene: TRBV4-3
CDR3nt: TGCGCCAGCAGCCAAACATGGGGGGGGCCCGATCAGCCCCAGCATTTT
CDR3aa: CASSQTWGGPDQPQHF

j_gene: TRBJ1-2
abundance: .
d_gene: .
v_gene: TRBV6-5
CDR3nt: TGTGCCAGCAGTAGTATAGATTATGGCTACACCTTC
CDR3aa: CASSSIDYGYTF